Reported below is one TCR beta chain. The CDR3 length is 15 residues. Per the germline V gene, CDR1 is LNHDA and CDR2 is SQIVND (reference sequence). The V gene lost 4 bases and the J gene lost 6 bases, with 16 bases spanning the gap. The data originate from a study of blood T cell repertoires in COVID-19. Produced via immunoSEQ multiplex PCR; TCRdb's table is partial and in-frame only. The table lists some 200,000 clones, around 83% of them singletons. The sequencing sample was made of peripheral blood. The rearrangement joins TRBV19 to TRBJ1-5; possibly TRBD1 for D (5 bases). The receptor was isolated from a woman aged 40-49 years with acute or convalescent COVID-19. CDR3: CASSTPGGVTQPQHF. CDR3 sequence (DNA): TGTGCCAGTAGTACCCCGGGGGGGGTTACTCAGCCCCAGCATTTT.